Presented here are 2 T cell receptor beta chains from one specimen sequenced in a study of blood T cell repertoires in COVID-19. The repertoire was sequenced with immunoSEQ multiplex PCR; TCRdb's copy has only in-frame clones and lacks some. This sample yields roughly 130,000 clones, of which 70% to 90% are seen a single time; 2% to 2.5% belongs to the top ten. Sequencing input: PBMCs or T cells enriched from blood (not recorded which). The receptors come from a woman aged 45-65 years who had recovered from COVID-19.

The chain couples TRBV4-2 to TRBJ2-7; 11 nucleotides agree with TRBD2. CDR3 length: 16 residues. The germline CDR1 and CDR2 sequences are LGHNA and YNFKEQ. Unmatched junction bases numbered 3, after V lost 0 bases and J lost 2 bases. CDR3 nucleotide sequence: TGTGCCAGCAGCCAAGATTTTAGCGGGGGGGCCTACGAGCAGTACTTC. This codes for CASSQDFSGGAYEQYF.

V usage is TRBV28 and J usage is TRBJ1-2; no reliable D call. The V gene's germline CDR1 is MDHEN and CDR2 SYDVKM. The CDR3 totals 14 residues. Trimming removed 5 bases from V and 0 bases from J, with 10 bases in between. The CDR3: CASSSGSANYGYTF. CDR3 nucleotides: TGTGCCAGCAGTAGCGGAAGTGCTAACTATGGCTACACCTTC.